These 27 T cell receptor beta chains were sequenced from one sample in a study of T cells in Graves' hyperthyroidism and ophthalmopathy. Using RNA transcripts as the source, TCR beta CDR3 regions were amplified. HTBI primers were used for first-round RT-PCR of the TCR CDR3. In TCRdb, the multiplex PCR reads were re-called with MiXCR into one record per CDR3 protein. The table shows about 300,000 distinct CDR3 sequences, with less than 30% occurring only once. The sequencing sample was made of blood. The source is a man in his forties with Graves' hyperthyroidism that later progressed to Graves' ophthalmopathy.

CDR3 protein: CASSWPRHPSGANVLTF. The CDR3 DNA is TGCGCCAGCAGCTGGCCACGACACCCCTCTGGGGCCAACGTCCTGACTTTC. V is TRBV5-1 and J is TRBJ2-6, with D unresolved. Per the germline V gene, CDR1 is SGHRS and CDR2 is YFSETQ. The ends were cut back, 3 bases at V and 0 bases at J, with 13 bases in the middle. The CDR3 is made up of 17 amino acids.

This clonotype has at least ten counts. This chain links TRBV5-1 with TRBJ2-7; TRBD2 aligns across 9 bases. After removal of 4 bases from V and 6 bases from J, the junction contained 17 bases not matched to a gene. The CDR3 consists of 17 residues. Looked up from germline, CDR1 is SGHRS and CDR2 is YFSETQ. CDR3 in DNA: TGCGCCAGCAGCCCGGCGGGTCTAGCGGGACACCCTGGCGAGCAGTACTTC. It encodes CASSPAGLAGHPGEQYF.

This clonotype was seen repeatedly, ten times or more. This chain joins TRBV12-3 or TRBV12-4 and TRBJ2-7; 12 bases map to TRBD2. The CDR3 extends over 15 amino acids. The junction had 5 bases not matched to a gene; V was cut back by 5 bases and J by 3 bases. The DNA of the CDR3 is TGTGCCAGCAGTGCGACTAGCGGGAGTTTCTACGAGCAGTACTTC. Protein: CASSATSGSFYEQYF.

This chain links TRBV5-1 with TRBJ1-6; 8 bases are shared with TRBD1. Germline assignment: CDR1 SGHRS and CDR2 YFSETQ. The CDR3 runs to 14 residues. V dropped 6 bases and J dropped 8; count of bases not matched to a gene: 7. CDR3: CASTPGQEDSPLHF. DNA of the CDR3: TGCGCCAGCACCCCGGGACAGGAAGATTCACCCCTCCACTTT.

The table lists this clonotype with many counts. The chain links TRBV6-5 to TRBJ2-2; a weak D match, TRBD2 (6 bases). Germline V gene sequence: CDR1 MNHEY, CDR2 SVGAGI. V was trimmed by 6 bases and J by 4 bases, leaving 15 bases between them. The CDR3 is 15 residues long. Here the CDR3 DNA reads TGTGCCAGCAGCCTTGGAGGGCCGGGCACCGGGGAGCTGTTTTTT. This encodes CASSLGGPGTGELFF.

This clonotype has at least ten counts. The V and J genes are TRBV19 and TRBJ2-5; 7 bases match TRBD1. The germline V gene has CDR1 LNHDA and CDR2 SQIVND (reference sequence). This CDR3 is 15 amino acids long. V lost 4 bases and J lost 5; bases outside the gene matches: 10. The DNA for the CDR3 is TGTGCCAGTAGTACCCCTTCGGGACAGTTTGAGACCCAGTACTTC. Protein: CASSTPSGQFETQYF.

This clonotype came up many times. This chain joins TRBV30 and TRBJ1-2; a weak D match, TRBD1 (6 bases). V lost 3 bases to trimming and J lost 5 bases, with 19 bases between them. CDR1 and CDR2 (germline): GTSNPN, SVGIG (reference sequence). CDR3 length equals 15 residues. CDR3 loop: CAWSPGTLYGYGYTF. The CDR3 nucleotides are TGTGCCTGGAGCCCCGGGACACTTTATGGATATGGCTACACCTTC.

This clonotype appeared many times. The chain joins TRBV6-1 to TRBJ2-7; TRBD1 agrees at 8 bases. There are 14 residues in the CDR3. Germline V gives CDR1 MNHNS, CDR2 SASEGT. The V segment lost 4 bases and the J segment 0 bases; nucleotides outside the gene matches: 2. CDR3 in DNA: TGTGCCAGCAGTGGGCAGGGGGCCTCCTACGAGCAGTACTTC. Translating it yields CASSGQGASYEQYF.

This clonotype was seen repeatedly, ten times or more. The V gene is TRBV6-1, the J gene TRBJ1-2; D call uncertain. Germline assignment: CDR1 MNHNS and CDR2 SASEGT. The V gene lost 6 bases and the J gene lost 2 bases, with 10 bases spanning the gap. This CDR3 has 13 residues. CDR3 protein: CASRAASNYGYTF. DNA for the CDR3: TGTGCCAGCAGGGCAGCGAGCAACTATGGCTACACCTTC.

This clonotype was seen ten or more times. The rearrangement joins TRBV7-9 to TRBJ1-1; no definite D call. The CDR3 loop spans 11 amino acids. The ends were cut back, 5 bases at V and 7 bases at J, with 8 bases in the middle. Germline lookup yields CDR1 SEHNR and CDR2 FQNEAQ (reference sequence). The CDR3 is CASSETSEAFF. CDR3 DNA sequence: TGTGCCAGCAGCGAAACAAGTGAAGCTTTCTTT.

Concerning this clonotype: A much larger clone differs from this one at a single base, so this may be a read error. The V gene is TRBV5-1, the J gene TRBJ2-5, with unresolved D. In germline, CDR1 is SGHRS, CDR2 YFSETQ. This CDR3 has 14 amino acids. CDR3 nucleotide sequence: TGCGCCGGCAGCTTGGATTTGATTTTCGGTCCCCAGTACTTC. Translated, it gives CAGSLDLIFGPQYF.

This clonotype was recorded at least ten times. The gene calls are TRBV15 and TRBJ1-2; D not certain. The CDR3 length is 17 residues. V shed 1 base and J shed 0 bases, with 15 bases lying between them. The germline gives CDR1 LNHNV, CDR2 YYDKDF (reference sequence). In DNA, the CDR3 is TGTGCCACCAGCAGAGCATCAGTGCCGGCGCCTAACTATGGCTACACCTTC. This sequence encodes CATSRASVPAPNYGYTF.

This clonotype was observed at least ten times. The chain combines TRBV29-1 with TRBJ2-5; no definite D call. CDR3 length: 12 residues. Trimming shortened V by 4 bases and J by 0 bases, and 6 bases separated the two germline ends. Looked up from germline, CDR1 is SQVTM and CDR2 is ANQGSEA. The CDR3 spells CSVGKNQETQYF. The CDR3 DNA reads as TGCAGCGTTGGAAAGAACCAAGAGACCCAGTACTTC. Together with reference TRBV29-1 and TRBJ2-5, the CDR3 gives the full variable domain: SAVISQKPSRDICQRGTSLTIQCQVDSQVTMMFWYRQQPGQSLTLIATANQGSEATYESGFVIDKFPISRPNLTFSTLTVSNMSPEDSSIYLCSVGKNQETQYFGPGTRLLVL.

The J gene is TRBJ2-7, the V gene TRBV12-5, with 9 bases fitting TRBD2. Losses at the gene ends were 1 base for V and 2 bases for J; bases not matched to a gene: 0. The germline CDR1 and CDR2 sequences are LGHNT and FRNRAP. The CDR3 covers 14 residues. CDR3 sequence (DNA): TGTGCTAGTGGTTTGGGGACTAGCGCCTACGAGCAGTACTTC. Residues: CASGLGTSAYEQYF.

This clonotype was found many times. Written as DNA, the CDR3 is TGTGCCAGCAGTAGCGGGATTTCCGAGCAGTACTTC. It specifies CASSSGISEQYF. The genes are TRBV6-5 and TRBJ2-7; TRBD2 matches at 7 bases. Trimming removed 5 bases from V and 6 bases from J; junction bases left unmatched: 4. CDR3 size: 12 residues. Per germline, CDR1 MNHEY and CDR2 SVGAGI.

The V call is TRBV27, the J call TRBJ2-2; TRBD2 matches at 8 bases. This CDR3 has 14 amino acids. V lost 11 bases to trimming and J lost 6 bases; unmatched junction nucleotides: 11. Germline CDR1 and CDR2: MNHEY and SMNVEV (reference sequence). CDR3: CAPRAGVVAGELFF. In nucleotides, the CDR3 is TGTGCCCCCCGAGCGGGAGTGGTAGCCGGGGAGCTGTTTTTT.

The chain has TRBV19 and TRBJ2-2; no clear D gene. V lost 9 bases, J lost 0 bases, and 8 bases lay in between. The length of the CDR3 is 13 residues. Germline-derived CDR1 and CDR2 are LNHDA and SQIVND (reference sequence). This chain's CDR3 is CASPHPNTGELFF. CDR3 bases: TGTGCCAGCCCGCACCCGAACACCGGGGAGCTGTTTTTT.

This clonotype came up many times. V gene TRBV5-1 combines with J gene TRBJ2-5; D is undetermined. Germline V gene sequence: CDR1 SGHRS, CDR2 YFSETQ. Trimming cost V 4 bases and J 0 bases, with 19 bases left between them. The CDR3 covers 17 residues. CDR3 nucleotides: TGCGCCAGCAGCCAAACCCTAATCCGATCGTACCAAGAGACCCAGTACTTC. Translated, it gives CASSQTLIRSYQETQYF.

The chain uses TRBV11-1 and TRBJ2-7; 7 positions agree with TRBD2. The CDR3 runs to 16 residues. Germline V gives CDR1 SGHAT, CDR2 FQDESV (reference sequence). V lost 6 bases and J lost 6; bases outside the gene matches: 17. The CDR3 DNA reads TGTGCCAGCAGAGCCACTAGCGAATCGCTTATAGGCGAGCAGTACTTC. It specifies CASRATSESLIGEQYF.

This clonotype was counted ten times or more. V usage is TRBV10-2 and J usage is TRBJ1-1, with 8 bases aligning to TRBD1. Germline lookup yields CDR1 WSHSY and CDR2 SAAADI. There are 13 residues in the CDR3. Losses at the gene ends were 9 bases for V and 0 bases for J; bases not matched to a gene: 3. The CDR3 region is CASQDRVNTEAFF. CDR3 nucleotide sequence: TGCGCCAGTCAGGACAGGGTGAACACTGAAGCTTTCTTT.

The chain employs TRBV28 and TRBJ2-2; D possibly matches TRBD1 or TRBD2 (5 bases each). This CDR3 region has 15 residues. From germline, CDR1 is MDHEN and CDR2 SYDVKM. V lost 7 bases and J lost 7, with 19 bases in between. The CDR3: CASIEGSGHGGELFF. In DNA, the CDR3 is TGTGCCAGCATCGAGGGGTCCGGGCATGGCGGGGAGCTGTTTTTT.

This clonotype came up once. The chain has TRBV20-1 and TRBJ1-2; D is possibly TRBD1 (5 bases). Germline V lookup: CDR1 DFQATT, CDR2 SNEGSKA (reference sequence). This CDR3 has 12 residues. V was clipped by 6 bases and J by 7 bases, with 15 bases between them. In nucleotides, the CDR3 is TGCAGTGCAGCCGGGGCCTTAAGTGGCTACACCTTC. Protein: CSAAGALSGYTF.

This clonotype showed up many times. The V call is TRBV5-1, the J call TRBJ2-3; 9 bases line up with TRBD1. This CDR3 spans 15 amino acids. Germline CDR1 and CDR2: SGHRS and YFSETQ. J was trimmed by 4 bases and V by 2 bases; bases with no gene match: 5. This CDR3 is CASSLDRGSADTQYF. CDR3 in DNA: TGCGCCAGCAGCTTAGACAGGGGGAGCGCAGATACGCAGTATTTT.

This clonotype was recorded many times. The CDR3 spells CASSESGSAYEQYF. The CDR3 nucleotides read TGTGCCAGCAGCGAGAGCGGTTCGGCCTACGAGCAGTACTTC. The chain has TRBV9 and TRBJ2-7, with D possibly TRBD2 on 5 matching bases. The V gene lost 3 bases and the J gene lost 2 bases, with 12 bases spanning the gap. The CDR3 consists of 14 residues. Germline V lookup: CDR1 SGDLS, CDR2 YYNGEE.

In its sample, this clonotype was seen many times. The rearrangement links TRBV6-2 or TRBV6-3 to TRBJ2-7; no clear D gene. The V and J ends lost 6 bases and 3 bases respectively, with 15 bases between them. The CDR3 length is 14 residues. Germline CDR1 MNHEY, CDR2 SVGEGT. The CDR3 here is CASRDASSLYEQYF. The CDR3 DNA sequence: TGTGCCAGCAGGGACGCCTCGTCTCTCTACGAGCAGTACTTC.

This clonotype has a count of ten or more. The chain has TRBV7-8 and TRBJ2-7; 11 bases agree with TRBD2. CDR1 is SGHVS, CDR2 FQNEAQ, per germline. The CDR3 has 15 amino acids. With V trimmed by 5 bases and J by 2 bases, 5 bases remained unmatched. The CDR3, as DNA: TGTGCCAGCAGCCCCCGACTAGCGGGAACCTACGAGCAGTACTTC. It specifies CASSPRLAGTYEQYF.

The genes are TRBV6-2 or TRBV6-3 and TRBJ2-7; D is possibly TRBD2 (6 bases). Looked up from germline, CDR1 is MNHEY and CDR2 is SVGEGT. V lost 10 bases and J 3 bases, leaving 19 bases between the germline ends. This CDR3 has 14 amino acids. The CDR3 sequence: CATETRDSIYEQYF. For the CDR3, the DNA is TGTGCCACTGAGACCCGGGACTCGATCTACGAGCAGTACTTC.